These 14 T cell receptor beta chains originate from one sample sequenced in a study of T cell repertoires in cytomegalovirus infection. One entry per CDR3 protein, called by TCRdb with MiXCR from the reads. The data hold about 920,000 distinct CDR3 sequences, with about a third observed a single time. Antigens of these TCRs are unknown. Sequencing was performed on cultured CD8+ T cells from PBMCs, taken from culture after CMV antigen stimulation. The origin of the receptors is a human donor in good health (CMV status not recorded). Some clones in this sample may be carry-over from other donors' samples.

The chain couples TRBV7-8 to TRBJ1-5, with D maybe TRBD1 (5 bases). The CDR3 consists of 17 residues. V lost 5 bases to trimming and J lost 0 bases, with 17 bases between them. Germline loops: CDR1 SGHVS, CDR2 FQNEAQ. The DNA for the CDR3 is TGTGCCAGCAGCCAAGGACGGACATCTTATAGCAATCAGCCCCAGCATTTT. Translation gives CASSQGRTSYSNQPQHF. The full variable domain, with the rest looked up from reference TRBV7-8 and TRBJ1-5, is GAGVSQSPRYKVAKRGQDVALRCDPISGHVSLFWYQQALGQGPEFLTYFQNEAQLDKSGLPSDRFFAERPEGSVSTLKIQRTQQEDSAVYLCASSQGRTSYSNQPQHFGDGTRLSIL.

A few counts support this clonotype. The genes are TRBV7-6 and TRBJ1-1; TRBD1 matches at 7 bases. The CDR3 sequence is 15 residues long. V shed 5 bases, J shed 4 bases, and the junction held 10 bases outside the gene matches. The V gene's germline CDR1 is SGHVS and CDR2 FNYEAQ. CDR3: CASSDGTDSPTEAFF. CDR3 in DNA: TGTGCCAGCAGCGACGGGACAGATTCTCCCACTGAAGCTTTCTTT.

This clonotype has only a few counts. The chain's CDR3 is CASSKELNTEAFF. In DNA form, the CDR3 reads TGTGCCAGCTCTAAGGAACTGAACACTGAAGCTTTCTTT. The V gene is TRBV6-2 or TRBV6-3, the J gene TRBJ1-1; D remains ambiguous. Germline loops: CDR1 MNHEY, CDR2 SVGEGT. This CDR3 is 13 amino acids long. Trimming shortened V by 8 bases and J by 0 bases, and 10 bases separated the two germline ends.

The J gene is TRBJ1-1, the V gene TRBV19; D remains ambiguous. The V end was cut by 8 bases, the J end by 1 base, with 14 bases between. This CDR3 spans 14 amino acids. Per the germline V gene, CDR1 is LNHDA and CDR2 is SQIVND (reference sequence). The CDR3 nucleotides read TGTGCCAGTCAAGATCGGCAGAGGAACACTGAAGCTTTCTTT. Translated: CASQDRQRNTEAFF.

This clonotype was counted between two and nine times. The chain is built from TRBV28 and TRBJ2-7, with D possibly being TRBD2 (6 bases). Trimming left V 5 bases short and J 0 bases short, with 14 bases between. The germline gives CDR1 MDHEN, CDR2 SYDVKM. This CDR3 comprises 15 residues. Written as DNA, the CDR3 is TGTGCCAGCAGTCTCCGCGGGGCGAGCTCCTACGAGCAGTACGTC. Amino acids: CASSLRGASSYEQYV.

The V gene is TRBV6-5, the J gene TRBJ1-2, with TRBD1 matching over 10 bases. Germline-derived CDR1 and CDR2 are MNHEY and SVGAGI. Losses at the gene ends were 2 bases for V and 8 bases for J; bases not matched to a gene: 2. This CDR3 is built from 13 residues. DNA of the CDR3: TGTGCCAGCAGTTACGGGGACAGGGGAGGCTACACCTTC. Translating it yields CASSYGDRGGYTF.

This clonotype was found once. The chain has TRBV3-1 and TRBJ2-1, with 7 bases matching TRBD2. The CDR3 loop spans 14 amino acids. Germline CDR1 and CDR2: LGHDT and YNNKEL (reference sequence). Trimming took 3 bases from V and 8 from J; bases not matched to a gene: 7. CDR3 amino acids: CASSHSPRGDEQFF. CDR3 in DNA: TGTGCCAGCAGCCATTCCCCCCGGGGGGATGAGCAGTTCTTC.

For the CDR3, the DNA is TGTGCCAGCAGCTTGATGACTTCTAGGGCGAACACTGAAGCTTTCTTT. This translates into CASSLMTSRANTEAFF. The chain has TRBV5-6 and TRBJ1-1; D unresolved. The CDR3 runs to 16 residues. V lost 1 base to trimming and J lost 1 base, with 14 bases between them. The germline CDR1 and CDR2 sequences are SGHDT and YYEEEE.

This clonotype appeared many times. V is TRBV7-2 and J is TRBJ1-2; D might be TRBD1 (5 bases). This CDR3 is 19 amino acids long. Germline V CDR1 and CDR2: SGHTA, FQGNSA. With 1 base removed from V and 1 base from J, the gap between germline ends came to 22 bases. CDR3 bases: TGTGCCAGCAGCTTAGAGCTGTTAGCCGAGGGGCAATATAACTATGGCTACACCTTC. Amino acid sequence: CASSLELLAEGQYNYGYTF.

This clonotype has ten or more counts. The gene calls are TRBV27 and TRBJ2-5; D is perhaps TRBD1 (5 bases). Trimming stripped 2 bases from V and 3 bases from J, with 7 bases between. Germline V gene lookup returns CDR1 MNHEY and CDR2 SMNVEV (reference sequence). The CDR3 loop spans 13 amino acids. CDR3 sequence (DNA): TGTGCCAGCAGTTTACAAGGGGAAGAGACCCAGTACTTC. Translated: CASSLQGEETQYF.

This clonotype came up many times. This sequence joins TRBV12-3 or TRBV12-4 and TRBJ2-7, with D tentatively TRBD2 (6 bases). Deletions cut 3 bases from V and 5 bases from J, with 8 bases between. This CDR3 has 12 amino acids. This CDR3 is CASSFSGDEQYF. The CDR3 DNA reads as TGTGCCAGCAGTTTCTCGGGGGACGAGCAGTACTTC.

The CDR3 reads CASSLDGGPLDTQYF. The DNA of the CDR3 is TGTGCCAGCAGTTTAGACGGGGGGCCGTTAGATACGCAGTATTTT. The chain combines TRBV27 with TRBJ2-3, with D maybe TRBD2 (7 bases). V lost 2 bases, J lost 5 bases, and 14 bases lay in between. The CDR3 has 15 amino acids. CDR1 is MNHEY and CDR2 is SMNVEV in the germline V gene (reference sequence).

The chain employs TRBV28 and TRBJ2-3; tentatively, D is TRBD2 (5 bases). The V end was cut by 6 bases, the J end by 3 bases, with 22 bases between. CDR1 and CDR2 from the germline V gene are MDHEN and SYDVKM. This CDR3 region has 17 residues. The CDR3 protein is CASSYLATGMATDTQYF. Written as DNA, the CDR3 is TGTGCCAGCAGCTACCTCGCGACCGGGATGGCAACAGATACGCAGTATTTT.

The V and J genes are TRBV15 and TRBJ2-7, with TRBD2 identical over 7 bases. The CDR3 consists of 15 residues. J lost 6 bases, V lost 0 bases, and 8 bases had no gene match. CDR1 and CDR2 from the germline V gene are LNHNV and YYDKDF (reference sequence). DNA of the CDR3: TGTGCCACCAGCAGAGATCTGGGGGGGGGAAGCGAGCAGTACGTC. Protein product: CATSRDLGGGSEQYV.